This T cell receptor beta chain was retrieved from a study of breast tumors, draining lymph nodes, adjacent tissues. Study-level findings and limits: Data only fit, rather than demonstrated, lymph node origin of most tumor T cells.

V lost 0 bases and J 3 bases, leaving 6 bases between the germline ends. Looked up from germline, CDR1 is SGHNT and CDR2 is YENEEA. The CDR3 has 14 residues. Axillary draining lymph nodes of breast cancer patients supplied the node samples. TCRdb reprocessed the multiplex PCR reads with MiXCR, giving one entry per CDR3 protein. This sample has about 110,000 distinct CDR3 sequences, with roughly 29% found just once. This clonotype was recorded at least ten times. Its antigen is undetermined. Specimen: axillary lymph node tissue. This chain connects TRBV11-3 to TRBJ2-1; a possible D gene is TRBD1 (5 bases). The TCR was taken from a female donor with breast cancer. Some clones in this sample may be carry-over from other donors' samples. CDR3 sequence (DNA): TGTGCCAGCAGCTTAGATAGGGGCTACAATGAGCAGTTCTTC. Translated: CASSLDRGYNEQFF.